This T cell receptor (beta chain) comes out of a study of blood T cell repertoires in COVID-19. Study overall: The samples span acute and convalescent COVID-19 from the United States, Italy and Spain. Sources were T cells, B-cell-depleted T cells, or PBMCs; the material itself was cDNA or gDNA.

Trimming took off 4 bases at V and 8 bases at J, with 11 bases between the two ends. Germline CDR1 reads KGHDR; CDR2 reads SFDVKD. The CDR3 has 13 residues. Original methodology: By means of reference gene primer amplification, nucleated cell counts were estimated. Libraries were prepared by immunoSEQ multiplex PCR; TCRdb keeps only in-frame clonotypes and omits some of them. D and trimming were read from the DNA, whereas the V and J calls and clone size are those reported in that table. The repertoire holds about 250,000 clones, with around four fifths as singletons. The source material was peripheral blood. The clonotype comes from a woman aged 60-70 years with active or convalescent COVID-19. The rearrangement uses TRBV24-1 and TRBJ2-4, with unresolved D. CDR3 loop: CATSDPFADIQYF. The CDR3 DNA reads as TGTGCCACCAGTGACCCATTTGCGGACATTCAGTACTTC.